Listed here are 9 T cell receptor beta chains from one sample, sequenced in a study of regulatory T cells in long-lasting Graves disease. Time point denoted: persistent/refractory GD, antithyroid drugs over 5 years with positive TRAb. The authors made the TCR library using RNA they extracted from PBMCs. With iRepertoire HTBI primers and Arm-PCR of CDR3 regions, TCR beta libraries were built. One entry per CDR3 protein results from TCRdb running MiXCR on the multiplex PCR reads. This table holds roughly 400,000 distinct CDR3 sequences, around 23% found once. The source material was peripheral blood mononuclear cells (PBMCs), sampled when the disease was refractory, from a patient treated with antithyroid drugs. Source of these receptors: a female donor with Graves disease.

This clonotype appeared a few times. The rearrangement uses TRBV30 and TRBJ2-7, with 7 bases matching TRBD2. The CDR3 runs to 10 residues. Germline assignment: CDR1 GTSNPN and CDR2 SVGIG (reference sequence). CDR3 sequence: CAAGNYEQYF. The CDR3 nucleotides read TGTGCAGCGGGAAACTACGAGCAGTACTTC. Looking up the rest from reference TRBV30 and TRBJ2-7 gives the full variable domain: SQTIHQWPATLVQPVGSPLSLECTVEGTSNPNLYWYRQAAGRGLQLLFYSVGIGQISSEVPQNLSASRPQDRQFILSSKKLLLSDSGFYLCAAGNYEQYFGPGTRLTVT.

CDR3 region: CATSDFSTEAFF. In DNA, the CDR3 is TGTGCCACCAGTGATTTTTCCACTGAAGCTTTCTTT. The chain couples TRBV24-1 to TRBJ1-1, with no clear D. The CDR3 extends over 12 amino acids. The germline V gene has CDR1 KGHDR and CDR2 SFDVKD. V shed 1 base and J shed 4 bases, with 3 bases lying between them.

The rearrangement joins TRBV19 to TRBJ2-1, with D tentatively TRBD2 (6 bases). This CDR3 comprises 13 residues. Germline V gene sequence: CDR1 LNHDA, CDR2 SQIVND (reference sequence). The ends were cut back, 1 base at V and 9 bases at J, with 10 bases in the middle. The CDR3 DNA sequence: TGTGCCAGTAGTATAGTTGCGGGACTTGAGCAGTTCTTC. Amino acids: CASSIVAGLEQFF.

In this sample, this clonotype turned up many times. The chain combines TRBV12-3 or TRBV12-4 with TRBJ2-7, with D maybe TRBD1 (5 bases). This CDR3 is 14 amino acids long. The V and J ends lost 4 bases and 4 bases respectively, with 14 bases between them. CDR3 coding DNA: TGTGCCAGCAGTTCCCAGGGCCCCAATTACGAGCAGTACTTC. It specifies CASSSQGPNYEQYF.

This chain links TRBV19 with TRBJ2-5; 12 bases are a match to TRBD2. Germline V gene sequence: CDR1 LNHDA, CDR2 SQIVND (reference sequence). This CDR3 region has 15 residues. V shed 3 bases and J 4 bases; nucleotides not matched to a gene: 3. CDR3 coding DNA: TGTGCCAGTAGTATCAGGACTAGCGGGACAGAGACCCAGTACTTC. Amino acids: CASSIRTSGTETQYF.

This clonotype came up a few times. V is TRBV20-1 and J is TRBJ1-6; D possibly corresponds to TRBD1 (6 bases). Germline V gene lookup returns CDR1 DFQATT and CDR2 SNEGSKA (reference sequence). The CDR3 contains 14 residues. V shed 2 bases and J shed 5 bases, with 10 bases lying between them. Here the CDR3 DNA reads TGCAGTGCTAGATGGGGGGGCCATAATTCACCCCTCCACTTT. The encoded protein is CSARWGGHNSPLHF.

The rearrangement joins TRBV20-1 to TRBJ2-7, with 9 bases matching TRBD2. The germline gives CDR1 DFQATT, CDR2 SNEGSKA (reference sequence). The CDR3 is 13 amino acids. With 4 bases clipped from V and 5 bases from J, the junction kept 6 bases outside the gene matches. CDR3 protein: CSATEEREDEQYF. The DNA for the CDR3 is TGCAGTGCTACAGAGGAGCGGGAGGACGAGCAGTACTTC.

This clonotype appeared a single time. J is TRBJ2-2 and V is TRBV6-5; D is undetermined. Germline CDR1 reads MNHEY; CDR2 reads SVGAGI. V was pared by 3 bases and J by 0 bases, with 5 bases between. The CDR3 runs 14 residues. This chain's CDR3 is CASSYAPNTGELFF. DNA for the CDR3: TGTGCCAGCAGTTATGCTCCGAACACCGGGGAGCTGTTTTTT.

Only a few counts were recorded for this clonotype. CDR3 DNA: TGTGCCTGGAGTGTAGCAGAAAGCGAGCAGTACTTC. It specifies CAWSVAESEQYF. The chain uses TRBV30 and TRBJ2-7; D not certain. Deletions cut 0 bases from V and 6 bases from J, with 9 bases between. In germline, CDR1 is GTSNPN, CDR2 SVGIG (reference sequence). CDR3 length: 12 amino acids.